Given below is one T cell receptor (beta chain) in context. These data are taken from a study of control samples from healthy donors and cancer patients. Sequencing used immunoSEQ multiplex PCR; TCRdb keeps in-frame clones, though not all of them. The sample has around 230,000 clones, about 94% seen once; the top ten hold about 1.6%. The CDR3 has 14 amino acids. V dropped 3 bases and J dropped 0; count of bases not matched to a gene: 1. Germline assignment: CDR1 SGHNT and CDR2 YYREEE (reference sequence). V usage is TRBV5-4 and J usage is TRBJ1-1; the match to TRBD1 covers 8 bases. This TCR derives from a man aged 45-65 years in good health. The material sequenced was blood. Here the CDR3 DNA reads TGTGCCAGCAGCTCAGGGGGCATGAACACTGAAGCTTTCTTT. This codes for CASSSGGMNTEAFF.